The 17 T cell receptor beta chains reported below all come from one sample, sequenced in a study of OX40 agonist ivuxolimab in advanced cancers. Measured with immunoSEQ multiplex PCR; TCRdb has only the in-frame clones, and not every one. Found here are around 14,000 clones, 70% of them singletons; the top ten hold 30% to 45%. This material consisted of CD4+ or CD8+ T cells sorted from blood, taken in a trial of the OX40 agonist ivuxolimab. These receptors all come from an adult with an advanced solid tumor such as melanoma, head and neck, liver or kidney cancer.

The chain joins TRBV27 to TRBJ2-2; no clear D. From germline, CDR1 is MNHEY and CDR2 SMNVEV (reference sequence). Between the trimmed V and J ends, which lost 7 bases and 6 bases, there was a span of 12 bases. The CDR3 covers 13 residues. The CDR3 reads CASTHNVAGELFF. CDR3 DNA sequence: TGTGCCAGCACCCATAACGTGGCCGGGGAGCTGTTTTTT.

This clone was found once. V and J are TRBV27 and TRBJ2-2, with D unresolved. V lost 0 bases and J 7 bases, leaving 9 bases between the germline ends. This CDR3 region has 14 residues. The germline V gene has CDR1 MNHEY and CDR2 SMNVEV (reference sequence). The CDR3 region is CASSLSSWGGELFF. In DNA, the CDR3 is TGTGCCAGCAGTTTATCGTCCTGGGGCGGGGAGCTGTTTTTT.

As to this clone: This may come from a read error, since a much larger clone is one base off. This chain connects TRBV7-9 to TRBJ2-7; TRBD1 agrees at 7 bases. With V trimmed by 5 bases and J by 5 bases, 12 bases remained unmatched. The germline V gene has CDR1 SEHNR and CDR2 FQNEAQ (reference sequence). The CDR3 consists of 15 residues. CDR3 coding DNA: TGTGCCAGCAGCCTCAAGGGACAGAGCTACCACGAGCAGTACTTC. It yields the protein CASSLKGQSYHEQYF.

This clone was observed a handful of times. The chain uses TRBV6-5 and TRBJ2-7; no reliable D call. The V and J ends lost 2 bases and 1 base respectively, with 9 bases between them. The CDR3 runs to 14 residues. Germline CDR1 reads MNHEY; CDR2 reads SVGAGI. DNA of the CDR3: TGTGCCAGCAGTTACGGTGTCAGTTCCTACGAGCAGTACTTC. Its translation: CASSYGVSSYEQYF.

Comment on this clone: The sample carries other DNA sequences with the same CDR3. V gene TRBV30 combines with J gene TRBJ1-4; TRBD1 is a possible D gene (5 bases). There are 18 residues in the CDR3. Germline V gene data show CDR1 as GTSNPN and CDR2 as SVGIG (reference sequence). V was trimmed by 3 bases and J by 7 bases, leaving 27 bases between them. The CDR3 region has the DNA TGTGCCTGGAGCGTCCGGGACGGCAAGAAAGGTGTCGGTGAAAAACTGTTTTTT. This sequence encodes CAWSVRDGKKGVGEKLFF.

This clone was counted only a few times. The chain couples TRBV5-1 to TRBJ2-1, with a possible D match to TRBD2 (6 bases). There are 13 residues in the CDR3. The V end was cut by 3 bases, the J end by 9 bases, with 13 bases between. The germline CDR1 and CDR2 sequences are SGHRS and YFSETQ. The CDR3, as DNA: TGCGCCAGCAGCTACTCTAGCGAGGGTGAGCAGTTCTTC. Translated, it gives CASSYSSEGEQFF.

The chain employs TRBV30 and TRBJ2-3; D assignment may be TRBD1 or TRBD2 (5 bases each). CDR1 is GTSNPN, CDR2 SVGIG, per germline (reference sequence). The CDR3 length is 13 residues. Trimming took 2 bases from V and 5 from J, leaving 11 bases between them. CDR3 amino acids: CAWSIGAGDTQYF. The CDR3 bases are TGTGCCTGGAGTATCGGGGCTGGAGATACGCAGTATTTT. Full variable domain (outside the CDR3, taken from reference TRBV30 and TRBJ2-3): SQTIHQWPATLVQPVGSPLSLECTVEGTSNPNLYWYRQAAGRGLQLLFYSVGIGQISSEVPQNLSASRPQDRQFILSSKKLLLSDSGFYLCAWSIGAGDTQYFGPGTRLTVL.

The rearrangement uses TRBV2 and TRBJ2-2; no definite D call. With 2 bases removed from V and 6 bases from J, the gap between germline ends came to 16 bases. The germline CDR1 and CDR2 sequences are SNHLY and FYNNEI. This CDR3 spans 16 amino acids. Here the CDR3 reads CASSESASGVAGELFF. The CDR3 coding sequence is TGTGCCAGCAGTGAAAGTGCCAGTGGTGTCGCCGGGGAGCTGTTTTTT. Full variable domain (remainder filled in from reference TRBV2 and TRBJ2-2): EPEVTQTPSHQVTQMGQEVILRCVPISNHLYFYWYRQILGQKVEFLVSFYNNEISEKSEIFDDQFSVERPDGSNFTLKIRSTKLEDSAMYFCASSESASGVAGELFFGEGSRLTVL.

CDR3 sequence reads: CASSPSTGAYEQYF. The CDR3 DNA is TGTGCCAGCAGTCCATCGACAGGTGCCTACGAGCAGTACTTC. This chain uses TRBV27 with TRBJ2-7; a weak D match, TRBD1 (6 bases). CDR3 length: 14 amino acids. CDR1 is MNHEY, CDR2 SMNVEV, per germline (reference sequence). V shed 5 bases and J shed 2 bases, with 13 bases lying between them.

The chain combines TRBV7-6 with TRBJ2-7; the D is unclear. This CDR3 spans 11 amino acids. The V end was cut by 5 bases, the J end by 6 bases, with 8 bases between. Germline-derived CDR1 and CDR2 are SGHVS and FNYEAQ. The CDR3 bases are TGTGCCAGCAGCCTAGACCTCGAGCAGTACTTC. The encoded protein is CASSLDLEQYF.

A few counts support this clone. V usage is TRBV30 and J usage is TRBJ2-5, with D uncertain. The CDR3 consists of 10 residues. From germline, CDR1 is GTSNPN and CDR2 SVGIG (reference sequence). V was shortened by 1 base and J by 4 bases, with 1 base between the two germline ends. In DNA, the CDR3 is TGTGCCTGGAGTGGAGAGACCCAGTACTTC. Its protein product is CAWSGETQYF.

The CDR3 DNA reads as TGTGCCAGCAGCGATAGACGATACAATGAGCAGTTCTTC. It is translated as CASSDRRYNEQFF. The chain carries TRBV7-8 and TRBJ2-1, with D hard to call. Trimming took 5 bases from V and 4 from J, leaving 9 bases between them. Germline V CDR1 and CDR2: SGHVS, FQNEAQ. The CDR3 is 13 amino acids.

The chain combines TRBV28 with TRBJ2-3; D might be TRBD1 or TRBD2, each matching 6 bases. Looked up from germline, CDR1 is MDHEN and CDR2 is SYDVKM. This CDR3 comprises 16 residues. Trimming took 4 bases from V and 1 from J, leaving 15 bases between them. CDR3 region: CASSSVGGRGTDTQYF. The CDR3 DNA sequence: TGTGCCAGCAGTTCCGTGGGGGGCAGGGGCACAGATACGCAGTATTTT.

J is TRBJ2-5 and V is TRBV15; 10 nucleotides line up with TRBD2. The CDR3 has 15 amino acids. With 2 bases clipped from V and 3 bases from J, the junction kept 3 bases outside the gene matches. Germline lookup yields CDR1 LNHNV and CDR2 YYDKDF (reference sequence). CDR3 bases: TGTGCCACCAGCAGACCAACTAGCGGGAAAGAGACCCAGTACTTC. This translates into CATSRPTSGKETQYF.

The gene calls are TRBV7-3 and TRBJ2-1, with D hard to call. Trimming took off 1 base at V and 7 bases at J, with 5 bases between the two ends. Germline V gene sequence: CDR1 SGHTA, CDR2 FQGTGA. This CDR3 has 12 amino acids. Here the CDR3 DNA reads TGTGCCAGCAGCTTAAAGGATAATGAGCAGTTCTTC. This encodes CASSLKDNEQFF.

This clone was observed a few times. This chain connects TRBV28 to TRBJ1-5; 8 positions match TRBD1. Germline V gene data show CDR1 as MDHEN and CDR2 as SYDVKM. This CDR3 is 15 amino acids long. The ends lost 1 base at V and 1 base at J; junction bases unmatched: 0. The CDR3 DNA is TGTGCCAGCAGTTTATACAGGGGGAGCAATCAGCCCCAGCATTTT. Its translation is CASSLYRGSNQPQHF.

This chain uses TRBV6-6 with TRBJ1-4; weak D call: TRBD1 (5 bases). CDR1 and CDR2 (germline): MNHNY, SVGAGI (reference sequence). This CDR3 is 14 amino acids long. V gave up 7 bases and J gave up 8 bases, with 17 bases separating them. The CDR3 DNA is TGTGCCAGCACCCCTGTCGGGGCGCGGGAAAAACTGTTTTTT. Translation: CASTPVGAREKLFF.